These 20 T cell receptor beta chains share one sample of origin, sequenced in a study of graft-versus-host responses after intestinal transplantation. Profiling relied on immunoSEQ multiplex PCR, and the TCRdb table lists in-frame clones only, not all of them. Among fewer than 150,000 clones listed, approximately 92% were seen once. These TCRs are of unknown antigen specificity. The sample was unstimulated CD4+ T cells sorted from spleen or lymph node cells, taken before intestinal transplant. The receptor source for this set is a human donor who received an intestinal transplant.

The V gene is TRBV4-1, the J gene TRBJ2-1, with D perhaps matching TRBD2 (6 bases). The germline V gene encodes CDR1 MGHRA and CDR2 YSYEKL. CDR3 length equals 15 residues. V shed 0 bases and J shed 6 bases, with 12 bases lying between them. CDR3 nucleotides: TGCGCCAGCAGCCAAGAATACTGGACTACCAATGAGCAGTTCTTC. Encoded protein: CASSQEYWTTNEQFF.

The chain links TRBV21-1 to TRBJ1-5. TRBV21-1 corresponds to a pseudogene. The CDR3 length is 14 residues. The CDR3 reads CASSKSRVERPQHF. CDR3 coding DNA: TGTGCCAGCAGCAAAAGTCGAGTAGAGCGGCCCCAGCATTTT.

This rearrangement joins TRBV19 to TRBJ2-5, with D perhaps TRBD1 (6 bases). Trimming pared 9 bases from V and 2 bases from J, leaving 16 bases between. The CDR3 is 14 amino acids. Germline V gives CDR1 LNHDA, CDR2 SQIVND (reference sequence). Written as DNA, the CDR3 is TGTGCCAGCACTAGGACAGTGGGACAAGAGACCCAGTACTTC. Translation: CASTRTVGQETQYF.

The rearrangement links TRBV5-4 to TRBJ2-7, with D hard to call. In germline, CDR1 is SGHNT, CDR2 YYREEE (reference sequence). The CDR3 is 14 amino acids. The V end lost 2 bases, the J end lost 4 bases, and 13 bases lay between the germline ends. CDR3 coding DNA: TGTGCCAGCAGCTTCGGGCCCGCAGATTACGAGCAGTACTTC. Translation: CASSFGPADYEQYF. The full variable domain, its missing parts supplied by reference TRBV5-4 and TRBJ2-7, is ETGVTQSPTHLIKTRGQQVTLRCSSQSGHNTVSWYQQALGQGPQFIFQYYREEENGRGNFPPRFSGLQFPNYSSELNVNALELDDSALYLCASSFGPADYEQYFGPGTRLTVT.

This chain connects TRBV29-1 to TRBJ2-3; possibly TRBD1 for D (6 bases). This CDR3 has 13 residues. The ends were cut back, 4 bases at V and 4 bases at J, with 12 bases in the middle. Germline CDR1 is SQVTM and CDR2 is ANQGSEA. The CDR3 protein is CSVVLQGADTQYF. The CDR3 DNA reads as TGCAGCGTTGTCCTACAGGGTGCAGATACGCAGTATTTT.

The chain employs TRBV7-9 and TRBJ1-2; tentative D call: TRBD1 (5 bases). The CDR3 is 16 residues long. The V end lost 2 bases, the J end lost 3 bases, and 16 bases lay between the germline ends. Germline V gene sequence: CDR1 SEHNR, CDR2 FQNEAQ (reference sequence). The CDR3 spells CASSLTFGGADYGYTF. The CDR3 nucleotides read TGTGCCAGCAGCTTAACCTTCGGAGGGGCCGACTATGGCTACACCTTC.

The V call is TRBV30, the J call TRBJ1-6; D ambiguous. CDR3 length: 12 amino acids. Between the trimmed V and J ends, which lost 3 bases and 6 bases, there was a span of 6 bases. The germline V gene has CDR1 GTSNPN and CDR2 SVGIG (reference sequence). CDR3 nucleotides: TGTGCCTGGAGCGCGTTTAATTCACCCCTCCACTTT. Its translation is CAWSAFNSPLHF.

The V gene is TRBV2, the J gene TRBJ1-6; possible D gene TRBD1, 5 bases. The CDR3 extends over 14 amino acids. Trimming shortened V by 6 bases and J by 6 bases, and 12 bases separated the two germline ends. CDR1 is SNHLY, CDR2 FYNNEI, per germline. The DNA of the CDR3 is TGTGCCAGCAGCCGGGACGGAATTAATTCACCCCTCCACTTT. This encodes CASSRDGINSPLHF.

CDR3 sequence: CAISMGGALETQYF. The CDR3, as DNA: TGTGCCATCAGTATGGGGGGGGCCCTGGAGACCCAGTACTTC. The chain combines TRBV10-3 with TRBJ2-5, with TRBD2 as a possible D gene (7 bases). CDR3 size: 14 residues. Germline V gives CDR1 ENHRY, CDR2 SYGVKD. Trimming shortened V by 5 bases and J by 5 bases, and 15 bases separated the two germline ends.

The chain joins TRBV21-1 to TRBJ1-2. TRBV21-1 is a recognized pseudogene. The CDR3 consists of 15 residues. The CDR3 DNA is TGTGCCAGCAGCAAAGTAGAGGATGCTAACTATGGCTACACCTTC. This codes for CASSKVEDANYGYTF.

The chain joins TRBV7-3 to TRBJ2-6; D may match TRBD1 or TRBD2 (5 bases each). Germline-derived CDR1 and CDR2 are SGHTA and FQGTGA. Trimming left V 4 bases short and J 2 bases short, with 6 bases between. This CDR3 comprises 14 residues. The chain's CDR3 is CASSSGPGANVLTF. CDR3 in DNA: TGTGCCAGCAGCTCGGGACCTGGGGCCAACGTCCTGACTTTC.

The CDR3 loop reads CASSQRRSGQETQYF. DNA for the CDR3: TGTGCCAGCAGCCAAAGGCGGTCAGGACAAGAGACCCAGTACTTC. The chain uses TRBV14 and TRBJ2-5; no clear D. V lost 2 bases and J 2 bases, leaving 12 bases between the germline ends. CDR3 length: 15 residues. The germline V gene has CDR1 SGHDN and CDR2 FVKESK. Full variable domain (remainder filled in from reference TRBV14 and TRBJ2-5): EAGVTQFPSHSVIEKGQTVTLRCDPISGHDNLYWYRRVMGKEIKFLLHFVKESKQDESGMPNNRFLAERTGGTYSTLKVQPAELEDSGVYFCASSQRRSGQETQYFGPGTRLLVL.

CDR3: CASSLLAGGSYEQYF. CDR3 bases: TGCGCCAGCAGCTTGCTAGCGGGGGGATCCTACGAGCAGTACTTC. The chain joins TRBV5-1 to TRBJ2-7, with 11 bases lining up with TRBD2. The germline V gene encodes CDR1 SGHRS and CDR2 YFSETQ. Losses at the gene ends were 1 base for V and 1 base for J; bases not matched to a gene: 1. This CDR3 contains 15 residues.

This rearrangement joins TRBV10-3 to TRBJ1-4; D not certain. Trimming cost V 2 bases and J 8 bases, with 6 bases left between them. The germline CDR1 and CDR2 sequences are ENHRY and SYGVKD. The CDR3 contains 12 residues. CDR3 residues: CAISEIGEKLFF. In nucleotides, the CDR3 is TGTGCCATCAGTGAGATAGGAGAAAAACTGTTTTTT.

The chain couples TRBV29-1 to TRBJ1-2, with a weak D call TRBD1 (6 bases). This CDR3 contains 14 residues. Between the trimmed V and J ends, which lost 5 bases and 2 bases, there was a span of 15 bases. Germline CDR1 and CDR2: SQVTM and ANQGSEA. The DNA of the CDR3 is TGCAGCGTTTTTACGTCGGACAGAAACTATGGCTACACCTTC. The encoded protein is CSVFTSDRNYGYTF.

This chain uses TRBV27 with TRBJ2-7, with TRBD2 as a possible D gene (6 bases). This CDR3 has 15 residues. CDR1 and CDR2 from the germline V gene are MNHEY and SMNVEV (reference sequence). V lost 0 bases, J lost 2 bases, and 11 bases lay in between. DNA of the CDR3: TGTGCCAGCAGTTTATCGGGACTCTTGGCCTACGAGCAGTACTTC. Protein product: CASSLSGLLAYEQYF.

There are a few counts of this clone. The chain uses TRBV2 and TRBJ1-1, with a weak D call TRBD1 (6 bases). Trimming took 6 bases from V and 7 from J, leaving 15 bases between them. The germline CDR1 and CDR2 sequences are SNHLY and FYNNEI. This CDR3 has 13 amino acids. CDR3 protein: CASRIQGPIEAFF. The CDR3 DNA follows: TGTGCCAGCAGAATACAGGGCCCGATTGAAGCTTTCTTT.

The chain carries TRBV6-1 and TRBJ1-2, with 9 bases lining up with TRBD1. V shed 5 bases, J shed 8 bases, and the junction held 12 bases outside the gene matches. Per the germline V gene, CDR1 is MNHNS and CDR2 is SASEGT. The CDR3 runs 15 residues. CDR3 sequence: CASSRTPGQGHGYTF. CDR3 nucleotide sequence: TGTGCCAGCAGTCGAACTCCGGGACAGGGCCACGGCTACACCTTC.

This chain uses TRBV10-1 with TRBJ1-6, with 9 bases that match TRBD1. Germline V gene lookup returns CDR1 WNHNN and CDR2 SYGVQD (reference sequence). Unmatched junction bases numbered 4, after V lost 5 bases and J lost 11 bases. The CDR3 spans 13 residues. CDR3 nucleotide sequence: TGCGCCAGCAGTCCGGGACAGGGAACACCCCTCCACTTT. Encoded protein: CASSPGQGTPLHF.

The chain has TRBV11-2 and TRBJ2-5; no definite D call. The germline gives CDR1 SGHAT, CDR2 FQNNGV. Trimming took off 4 bases at V and 11 bases at J, with 17 bases between the two ends. The CDR3 consists of 13 residues. As DNA, the CDR3 is TGTGCCAGCAGCTCTGTCCTCCGGGCACTACAGTACTTC. Translated, it gives CASSSVLRALQYF.